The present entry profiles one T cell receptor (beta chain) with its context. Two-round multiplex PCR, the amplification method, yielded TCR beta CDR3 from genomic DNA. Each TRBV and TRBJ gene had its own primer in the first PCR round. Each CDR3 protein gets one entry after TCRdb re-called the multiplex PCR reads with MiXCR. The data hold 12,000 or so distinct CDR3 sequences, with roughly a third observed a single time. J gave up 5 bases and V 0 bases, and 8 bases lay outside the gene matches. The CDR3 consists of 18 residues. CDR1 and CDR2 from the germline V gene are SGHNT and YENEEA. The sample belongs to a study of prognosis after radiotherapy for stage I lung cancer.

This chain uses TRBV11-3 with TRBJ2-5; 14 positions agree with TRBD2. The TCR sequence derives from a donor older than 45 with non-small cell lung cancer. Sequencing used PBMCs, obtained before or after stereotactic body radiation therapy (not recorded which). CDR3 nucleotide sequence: TGTGCCAGCAGCTTAGATACAAGGACTAGCGGGGGGTGGGAGACCCAGTACTTC. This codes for CASSLDTRTSGGWETQYF.